Listed below are T cell receptor beta chains from one sample, sequenced in a study of T cell responses to AZD1222 COVID-19 vaccine. Clones were sequenced by immunoSEQ multiplex PCR, and TCRdb holds only the in-frame ones, with some missing. This sample has more than 70,000 clones, with under 95% found just once. The source was peripheral blood, collected 28 days after the second AZD1222 dose. These TCRs come from an adult who received the AZD1222 COVID-19 vaccine. Both conserved end residues are part of each CDR3. A D gene is named only where the DNA matches it firmly. Clone size is given for some rows only: seen once, a few or many times, or a class if the clone is expanded.

size	J	V	D	DNA	CDR3
-	TRBJ2-7	TRBV7-3	TRBD2	TGTGCCAGCAGGAAAGGGACCGGCGGGAGCGGGGACGAGCAGTACTTC	CASRKGTGGSGDEQYF
-	TRBJ2-2	TRBV7-8	-	TGTGCCAGCAGCCGGGACAGGGTACCTAGCGGGAGTAAAACCGGGGAGCTGTTTTTT	CASSRDRVPSGSKTGELFF
-	TRBJ1-5	TRBV5-1	-	TGCGCCAGCAGCTTGGGAGACTATAGCAATCAGCCCCAGCATTTT	CASSLGDYSNQPQHF
-	TRBJ2-7	TRBV11-2	-	TGTGCCAGCAGCTTAGTTCTCGGTGGATCCTACGAGCAGTACTTC	CASSLVLGGSYEQYF
-	TRBJ1-4	TRBV5-6	-	TGTGCCAGCAGCTTGTCACTGTGGAGTGAAAAACTGTTTTTT	CASSLSLWSEKLFF
once	TRBJ2-3	TRBV29-1	TRBD2	TGCAGCGTTTGGGGCGGGAGCAGCACAGATACGCAGTATTTT	CSVWGGSSTDTQYF
-	TRBJ2-3	TRBV28	-	TGTGCCAGCAGTTTAGGGGCAGGGGTCGCAGATACGCAGTATTTT	CASSLGAGVADTQYF
once	TRBJ1-5	TRBV18	-	TGTGCCAGCTCACCTGGTTGGGAGCGGGATCAGCCCCAGCATTTT	CASSPGWERDQPQHF
-	TRBJ2-6	TRBV19	TRBD1	TGTGCCACCTTAATCCGCCCGGGACAGGGGGCTGGGGCCAACGTCCTGACTTTC	CATLIRPGQGAGANVLTF
-	TRBJ2-1	TRBV21-1	-	TGTGCCAGCAGCCCGCGGACTCAACATGAGCAGTTCTTC	CASSPRTQHEQFF
-	TRBJ2-2	TRBV19	TRBD1	TGTGCCAGTAGTGCAGGGACAGGGGGCCCGAACACCGGGGAGCTGTTTTTT	CASSAGTGGPNTGELFF
-	TRBJ2-6	TRBV28	-	TGTGCCAGCACCGGGGGAGGACACCTTGGTTCTGGGGCCAACGTCCTGACTTTC	CASTGGGHLGSGANVLTF
-	TRBJ2-5	TRBV5-1	TRBD2	TGCGCCAGCAGCTTGACTAGCGGGAGCCCCCCCCAAGAGACCCAGTACTTC	CASSLTSGSPPQETQYF
-	TRBJ1-4	TRBV28	TRBD1	TGTGCCAGCACCTGGGGGACAGGGGGGGAAAAACTGTTTTTT	CASTWGTGGEKLFF
-	TRBJ2-7	TRBV4-2	TRBD2	TGTGCCAGCAGCCAAGAGACGGCGGGAGCCGTCTCCTACGAGCAGTACTTC	CASSQETAGAVSYEQYF
-	TRBJ1-4	TRBV2	TRBD1	TGTGCCAACAGGGGTAATGAAAAACTGTTTTTT	CANRGNEKLFF
once	TRBJ2-2	TRBV28	-	TGTGCCCTGGGGAACTGGCGGGCTACATCGAACACCGGGGAGCTGTTTTTT	CALGNWRATSNTGELFF
few	TRBJ1-2	TRBV28	TRBD1	TGTGCCAGCAGTTTACCGACAGGGAGGGATGGCTACACCTTC	CASSLPTGRDGYTF
-	TRBJ2-7	TRBV12-3/TRBV12-4	-	TGTGCCAGCAGTTTAGGGACTCTTTACGAGCAGTACTTC	CASSLGTLYEQYF
-	TRBJ1-1	TRBV10-1	TRBD1	TGCGCCAGCAATTCGACAGGGGCGAGAACTGAAGCTTTCTTT	CASNSTGARTEAFF
-	TRBJ2-7	TRBV28	TRBD2	TGTGCCAGCAGTTCGGGACTAGCGGGAGGGCCGGAGGACTTC	CASSSGLAGGPEDF
-	TRBJ2-1	TRBV5-1	-	TGCGCCAGCAGCTCTGGGACGGCCAACAATGAGCAGTTCTTC	CASSSGTANNEQFF
-	TRBJ2-3	TRBV30	TRBD2	TGTGCCTGGAGGGCCGAACGACGGACTAGCGGGAGGAGGGGCACAGATACGCAGTATTTT	CAWRAERRTSGRRGTDTQYF
few	TRBJ2-7	TRBV19	TRBD1	TGTGCCAGCAAAAAAACCGGGACAGGGGAGTACGAGCAGTACTTC	CASKKTGTGEYEQYF
-	TRBJ2-4	TRBV10-3	-	TGTGCCATCAGTTCCGGTTGGTTAGCCAAAAACATTCAGTACTTC	CAISSGWLAKNIQYF
-	TRBJ1-2	TRBV5-1	-	TGCGCCAGCAGCTTGGAATTAGGTTCAGGCTATGGCTACACCTTC	CASSLELGSGYGYTF
-	TRBJ2-1	TRBV4-1	-	TGCGCCAGCAGCCCCCAGGGCGATGAGCAGTTCTTC	CASSPQGDEQFF
few	TRBJ1-5	TRBV6-5	TRBD1	TGTGCCAGCAGTTTTCGGACAGGGTACAGCAATCAGCCCCAGCATTTT	CASSFRTGYSNQPQHF
-	TRBJ2-3	TRBV14	-	TGTGCCAGCAGCTCCGTGGGCGGTAGTTCAGATACGCAGTATTTT	CASSSVGGSSDTQYF
-	TRBJ1-4	TRBV7-9	-	TGTGCCAGCAGCTTAGGAGTAAATAATGAAAAACTGTTTTTT	CASSLGVNNEKLFF
-	TRBJ2-6	TRBV5-4	-	TGTGCCAGCAGCTTGGTTCCCCTGCTGAGCTCTGGGGCCAACGTCCTGACTTTC	CASSLVPLLSSGANVLTF
-	TRBJ1-3	TRBV7-3	-	TGTGCCAGCAGCTCATCGTCTCCAAACCACTCTGGAAACACCATATATTTT	CASSSSSPNHSGNTIYF
once	TRBJ2-2	TRBV24-1	-	TGTGCCACCAGTGACTGGGGAACAGCGACTCCGACCGGGGAGCTGTTTTTT	CATSDWGTATPTGELFF
-	TRBJ1-2	TRBV6-5	-	TGTGCCAGCAGTTCCCGGAGCGGCTACACCTTC	CASSSRSGYTF
-	TRBJ2-3	TRBV9	-	TGTGCCAGCAGCGTAGCCGGGCGTACAAGCACAGATACGCAGTATTTT	CASSVAGRTSTDTQYF
-	TRBJ2-7	TRBV3-1/TRBV3-2	-	TGTGCCAGCAGCATAAATAGCGGAAGCTACGAGCAGTACTTC	CASSINSGSYEQYF
-	TRBJ1-4	TRBV9	TRBD1	TGTGCCAGCAGCGTAGGAAGGACAGGGATTGAAAAACTGTTTTTT	CASSVGRTGIEKLFF
-	TRBJ2-1	TRBV28	TRBD1	TGTGCCAGCAGCTACAGGGGGGTATACAATGAGCAGTTCTTC	CASSYRGVYNEQFF
-	TRBJ2-2	TRBV14	-	TGTGCCAGCAGCAGAACAGGGGAGCTGTTTTTT	CASSRTGELFF
once	TRBJ2-1	TRBV27	TRBD2	TGTGCCAGCAGTTTAAGTGTGGGACTAGCGGGAGGGACTGAGCAGTTCTTC	CASSLSVGLAGGTEQFF
-	TRBJ1-5	TRBV5-1	-	TGCGCCAGCAGCTTGGAGGGGCTGAAGCCCCAGCATTTT	CASSLEGLKPQHF
once	TRBJ2-2	TRBV4-1	-	TGCGCCAGCAGCCAAGATGGGCTAGCTAGCACCGGGGAGCTGTTTTTT	CASSQDGLASTGELFF
-	TRBJ1-2	TRBV29-1	-	TGCAGCGTTGAAGATCGGCAGAGAAGGAGTAACTATGGCTACACCTTC	CSVEDRQRRSNYGYTF
-	TRBJ1-6	TRBV9	-	TGTGCCAGCAGCGAGGGCCTGAATCCTCGACAATCTCAACCCCTCCACTTT	CASSEGLNPRQSQPLHF
-	TRBJ1-6	TRBV5-6	-	TGTGCCAGCAGCTTGCGTGGGGCCAATTCACCCCTCCACTTT	CASSLRGANSPLHF
-	TRBJ1-4	TRBV7-2	-	TGTGCCAGCAGCGCCCTCCAAGCAACTAATGAAAAACTGTTTTTT	CASSALQATNEKLFF
-	TRBJ2-7	TRBV5-1	TRBD1	TGCGCCAGCAGCCCGAGACCTTCAGGGACAGGGACCTACGAGCAGTACTTC	CASSPRPSGTGTYEQYF
-	TRBJ1-2	TRBV7-6	TRBD1	TGTGCCAGCAGCACGGGACAGGACTATGGCTACACCTTC	CASSTGQDYGYTF
-	TRBJ1-5	TRBV7-2	-	TGTGCCAGCAGCCCCGCGTTTGGGAATCAGCCCCAGCATTTT	CASSPAFGNQPQHF
-	TRBJ1-1	TRBV11-2	-	TGTGCCAGCAGCTTAGATTTTCCCCGTGGCGGACCCGTTAACACTGAAGCTTTCTTT	CASSLDFPRGGPVNTEAFF
-	TRBJ2-7	TRBV7-2	-	TGTGCCAGCAGCTTAGCGAATGACGACTCCTACGAGCAGTACTTC	CASSLANDDSYEQYF